Below are 5 T cell receptor beta chains sequenced from a single sample in a study of blood T cell repertoires in COVID-19. Measured with immunoSEQ multiplex PCR; TCRdb has only the in-frame clones, and not every one. The table has approximately 130,000 clones, roughly 79% seen once. The sequenced sample consisted of peripheral blood. These receptors were obtained from a human donor in a cohort sampled during active COVID-19.

This clone has only one observation. The chain carries TRBV24-1 and TRBJ2-5, with 9 nucleotides matching TRBD1. Trimming at V came to 3 bases and at J to 1 base, leaving 5 bases not matched to a gene. Germline CDR1 and CDR2: KGHDR and SFDVKD. The CDR3 is made up of 16 amino acids. This CDR3 reads CATSDPLDRGQETQYF. In nucleotides, the CDR3 is TGTGCCACCAGTGATCCTTTGGACAGGGGCCAAGAGACCCAGTACTTC.

This chain links TRBV10-3 with TRBJ1-5; D is possibly TRBD1 (6 bases). Trimming removed 5 bases from V and 5 bases from J, with 10 bases in between. CDR3 length: 13 residues. Looked up from germline, CDR1 is ENHRY and CDR2 is SYGVKD. CDR3 sequence reads: CAISQGMDQPQHF. The CDR3 DNA follows: TGTGCCATCAGTCAGGGGATGGATCAGCCCCAGCATTTT.

This clone has more than one count but fewer than ten. The chain carries TRBV6-5 and TRBJ2-2; TRBD1 matches 7 bases. This CDR3 is 14 amino acids long. Germline CDR1 is MNHEY and CDR2 is SVGAGI. With 5 bases clipped from V and 8 bases from J, the junction kept 8 bases outside the gene matches. The CDR3 spells CASSPDRVGGELFF. CDR3 DNA sequence: TGTGCCAGCAGTCCTGACAGGGTGGGAGGGGAGCTGTTTTTT.

This clone turned up a few times. V gene TRBV2 combines with J gene TRBJ2-2, with a possible D match to TRBD1 (6 bases). This CDR3 spans 16 amino acids. Per germline, CDR1 SNHLY and CDR2 FYNNEI. V lost 3 bases, J lost 2 bases, and 13 bases lay in between. In nucleotides, the CDR3 is TGTGCCAGCAGTGAGGATACCGGGACAAACACCGGGGAGCTGTTTTTT. Translated: CASSEDTGTNTGELFF.

The chain is built from TRBV9 and TRBJ2-7; 9 bases are a match to TRBD1. Germline CDR1 and CDR2: SGDLS and YYNGEE. The CDR3 covers 12 residues. Trimming at V came to 3 bases and at J to 9 bases, leaving 4 bases not matched to a gene. CDR3 protein: CASSGTGVGQYF. The DNA of the CDR3 is TGTGCCAGCAGCGGGACAGGGGTGGGGCAGTACTTC.